This T cell receptor beta chain was profiled in a study of T cell repertoires in cytomegalovirus infection. Study-wide background: Public TCR beta signature analysis indicated the presence of both CMV infection and matching HLA type.

This clonotype was counted only a few times. The antigen is unknown. Study outcomes and limitations: Across the ex vivo response, the dominant clonotypes were HLA-C-restricted CMV-specific TCR beta clonotypes. Summed public TCR beta family frequency identified CMV carriers bearing the relevant HLA.

Each CDR3 protein is one row after TCRdb ran MiXCR on the reads. The table has some 120,000 distinct CDR3 sequences, 25% to 35% seen once. The CDR3 is made up of 12 amino acids. From germline, CDR1 is SGHTA and CDR2 FQGNSA. Trimming pared 5 bases from V and 5 bases from J, leaving 9 bases between. The chain couples TRBV7-2 to TRBJ1-2, with D perhaps matching TRBD1 (5 bases). The source was CD8+ T cells from cultured PBMCs, collected from culture after CMV antigen stimulation. The sequence was collected from a human donor in good health (CMV status not recorded). Some clones in this sample may be carry-over from other donors' samples. CDR3 in DNA: TGTGCCAGCAGCAGGGGCCTTTATGGCTACACCTTC. Its translation is CASSRGLYGYTF.